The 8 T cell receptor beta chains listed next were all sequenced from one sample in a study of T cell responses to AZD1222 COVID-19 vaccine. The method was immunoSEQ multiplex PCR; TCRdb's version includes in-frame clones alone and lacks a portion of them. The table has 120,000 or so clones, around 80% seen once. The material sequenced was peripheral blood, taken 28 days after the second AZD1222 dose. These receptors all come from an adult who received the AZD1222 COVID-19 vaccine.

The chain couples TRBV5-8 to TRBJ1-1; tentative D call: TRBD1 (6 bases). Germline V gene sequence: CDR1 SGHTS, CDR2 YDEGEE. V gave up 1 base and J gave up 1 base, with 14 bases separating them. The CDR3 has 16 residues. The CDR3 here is CASSLLRGLPNTEAFF. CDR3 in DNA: TGTGCCAGCAGCTTGCTCAGGGGCCTACCGAACACTGAAGCTTTCTTT.

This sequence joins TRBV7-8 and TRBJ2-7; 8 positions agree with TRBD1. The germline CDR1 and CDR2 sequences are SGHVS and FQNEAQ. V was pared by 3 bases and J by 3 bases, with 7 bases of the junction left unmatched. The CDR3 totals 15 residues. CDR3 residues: CASSFKAGQGYEQYF. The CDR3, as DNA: TGTGCCAGCAGCTTTAAGGCCGGACAGGGCTACGAGCAGTACTTC.

CDR3 sequence reads: CAWRPQGLFEKLFF. The CDR3 coding sequence is TGTGCCTGGCGACCACAGGGGTTGTTCGAAAAACTGTTTTTT. This chain uses TRBV30 with TRBJ1-4, with TRBD1 matching over 7 bases. The CDR3 totals 14 residues. Germline V lookup: CDR1 GTSNPN, CDR2 SVGIG (reference sequence). After removal of 5 bases from V and 8 bases from J, the junction contained 11 bases not matched to a gene.

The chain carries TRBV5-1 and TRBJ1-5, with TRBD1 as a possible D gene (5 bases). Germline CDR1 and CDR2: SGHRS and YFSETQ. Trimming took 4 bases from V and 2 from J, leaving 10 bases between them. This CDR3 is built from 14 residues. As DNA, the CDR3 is TGCGCCAGCAGCCCGGACACTGGCAATCAGCCCCAGCATTTT. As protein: CASSPDTGNQPQHF. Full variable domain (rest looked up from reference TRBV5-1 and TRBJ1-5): KAGVTQTPRYLIKTRGQQVTLSCSPISGHRSVSWYQQTPGQGLQFLFEYFSETQRNKGNFPGRFSGRQFSNSRSEMNVSTLELGDSALYLCASSPDTGNQPQHFGDGTRLSIL.

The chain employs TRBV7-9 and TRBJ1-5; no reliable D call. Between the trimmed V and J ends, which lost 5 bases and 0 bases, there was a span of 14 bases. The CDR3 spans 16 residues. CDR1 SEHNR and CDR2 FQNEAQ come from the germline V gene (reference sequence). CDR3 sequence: CASSGNDRFSNQPQHF. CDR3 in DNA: TGTGCCAGCAGCGGCAACGATCGTTTTAGCAATCAGCCCCAGCATTTT.

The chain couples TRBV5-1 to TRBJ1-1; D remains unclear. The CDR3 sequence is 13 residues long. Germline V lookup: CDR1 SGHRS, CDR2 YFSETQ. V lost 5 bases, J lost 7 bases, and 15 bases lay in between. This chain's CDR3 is CASSWDPQYEAFF. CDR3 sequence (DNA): TGCGCCAGCAGTTGGGATCCACAGTATGAAGCTTTCTTT.

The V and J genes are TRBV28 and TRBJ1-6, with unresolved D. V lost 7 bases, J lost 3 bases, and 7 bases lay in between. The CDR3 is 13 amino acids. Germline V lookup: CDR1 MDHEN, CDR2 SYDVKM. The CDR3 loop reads CASKLGYNSPLHF. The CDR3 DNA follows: TGTGCCAGCAAATTGGGCTATAATTCACCCCTCCACTTT. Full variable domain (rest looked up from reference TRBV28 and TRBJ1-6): DVKVTQSSRYLVKRTGEKVFLECVQDMDHENMFWYRQDPGLGLRLIYFSYDVKMKEKGDIPEGYSVSREKKERFSLILESASTNQTSMYLCASKLGYNSPLHFGNGTRLTVT.

The CDR3 region is CAWSPDPRTGTVKRNTIYF. For the CDR3, the DNA is TGTGCCTGGAGTCCCGACCCCCGGACAGGGACGGTGAAAAGAAACACCATATATTTT. The chain has TRBV30 and TRBJ1-3, with TRBD1 matching over 8 bases. CDR3 length: 19 residues. V lost 2 bases to trimming and J lost 5 bases; unmatched junction nucleotides: 20. Germline V CDR1 and CDR2: GTSNPN, SVGIG (reference sequence).